The TCR beta chain described here comes from a study of blood T cell repertoires in COVID-19. Turning to the study itself: Samples of COVID-19 (acute and convalescent) were obtained from the United States, Italy and Spain. PBMCs, B-cell-depleted T cells, or T cells were the source of the cDNA or gDNA that made up the material.

This CDR3 has 16 residues. V lost 3 bases, J lost 0 bases, and 7 bases stayed unmatched. Germline CDR1 is GTSNPN and CDR2 is SVGIG (reference sequence). As processed by the authors: It was from reference gene primer amplification that nucleated cell counts were estimated. Sequencing was performed with immunoSEQ multiplex PCR; in TCRdb, only in-frame clones are kept and a portion is missing. D and trimming were read from the DNA, whereas the V and J calls and clone size are those reported in that table. The table records some 110,000 clones, approximately 80% of them present only once. The receptor was isolated from a woman in her fifties or sixties with acute or convalescent COVID-19. The chain couples TRBV30 to TRBJ2-2, with 7 bases fitting TRBD1. The source material was peripheral blood. The chain's CDR3 is CAWRSKGQPNTGELFF. In DNA, the CDR3 is TGTGCCTGGAGGTCTAAGGGACAGCCGAACACCGGGGAGCTGTTTTTT.